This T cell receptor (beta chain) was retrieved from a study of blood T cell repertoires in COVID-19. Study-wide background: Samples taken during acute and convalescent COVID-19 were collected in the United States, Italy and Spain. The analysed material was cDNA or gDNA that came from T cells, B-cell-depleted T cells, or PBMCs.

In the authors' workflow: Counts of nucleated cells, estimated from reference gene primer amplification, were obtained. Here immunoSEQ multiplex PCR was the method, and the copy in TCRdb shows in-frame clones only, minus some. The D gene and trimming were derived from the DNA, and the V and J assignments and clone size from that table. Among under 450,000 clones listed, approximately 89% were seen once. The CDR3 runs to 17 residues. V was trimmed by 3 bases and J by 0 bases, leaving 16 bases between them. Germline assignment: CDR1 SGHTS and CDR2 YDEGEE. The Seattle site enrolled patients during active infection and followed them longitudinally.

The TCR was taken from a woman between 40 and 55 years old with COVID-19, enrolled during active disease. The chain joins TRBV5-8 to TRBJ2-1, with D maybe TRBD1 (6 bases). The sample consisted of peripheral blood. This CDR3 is CASSSLHRVVSYNEQFF. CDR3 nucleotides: TGTGCCAGCAGCTCCCTCCACAGGGTGGTCTCCTACAATGAGCAGTTCTTC.